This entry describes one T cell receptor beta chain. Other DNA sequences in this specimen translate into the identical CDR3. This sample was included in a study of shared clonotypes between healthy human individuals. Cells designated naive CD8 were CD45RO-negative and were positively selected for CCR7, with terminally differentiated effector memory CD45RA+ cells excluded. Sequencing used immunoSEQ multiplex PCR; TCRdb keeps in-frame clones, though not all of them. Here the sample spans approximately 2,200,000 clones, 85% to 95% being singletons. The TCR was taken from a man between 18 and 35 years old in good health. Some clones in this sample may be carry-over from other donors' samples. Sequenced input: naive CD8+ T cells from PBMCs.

In DNA, the CDR3 is TGCGCCAGCAGCTTGGATAGGGGGCCGGCCTACGAGCAGTACTTC. Residues: CASSLDRGPAYEQYF. The chain uses TRBV5-1 and TRBJ2-7, with 7 bases aligning to TRBD1. Losses at the gene ends were 0 bases for V and 2 bases for J; bases not matched to a gene: 5. The CDR3 runs to 15 residues. The germline V gene encodes CDR1 SGHRS and CDR2 YFSETQ.